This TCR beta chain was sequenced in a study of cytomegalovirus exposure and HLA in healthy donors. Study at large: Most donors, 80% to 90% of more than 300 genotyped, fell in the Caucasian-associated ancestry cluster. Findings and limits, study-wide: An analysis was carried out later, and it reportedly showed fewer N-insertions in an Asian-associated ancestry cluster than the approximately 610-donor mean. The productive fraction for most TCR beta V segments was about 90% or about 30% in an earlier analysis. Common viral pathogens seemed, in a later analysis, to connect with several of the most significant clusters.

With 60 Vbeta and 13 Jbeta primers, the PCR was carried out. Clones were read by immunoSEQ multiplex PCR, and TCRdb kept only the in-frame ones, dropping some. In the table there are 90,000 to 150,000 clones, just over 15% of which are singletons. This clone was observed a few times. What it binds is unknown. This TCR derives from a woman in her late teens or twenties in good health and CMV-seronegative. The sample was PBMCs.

In DNA form, the CDR3 reads TGTGCCAGCAGGTACAGGGAAAGCTATGGCTACACCTTC. Translation gives CASRYRESYGYTF. The genes are TRBV5-6 and TRBJ1-2; D perhaps matches TRBD1 (6 bases). The CDR3 covers 13 residues. Trimming took off 5 bases at V and 4 bases at J, with 12 bases between the two ends. Germline values: CDR1 SGHDT, CDR2 YYEEEE.